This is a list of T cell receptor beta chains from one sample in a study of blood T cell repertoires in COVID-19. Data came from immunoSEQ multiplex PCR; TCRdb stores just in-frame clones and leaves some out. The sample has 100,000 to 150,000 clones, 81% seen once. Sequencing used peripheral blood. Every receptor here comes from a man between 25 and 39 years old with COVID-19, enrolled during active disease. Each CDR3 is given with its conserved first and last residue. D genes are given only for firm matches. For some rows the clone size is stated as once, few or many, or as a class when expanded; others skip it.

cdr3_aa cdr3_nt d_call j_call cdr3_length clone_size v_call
CASSQSRGRGQSRSGNTIYF TGCGCCAGCAGCCAATCAAGGGGCAGGGGGCAATCTCGCTCTGGAAACACCATATATTTT TRBD1 TRBJ1-3 20 . TRBV4-1
CASSKQGEQYF TGTGCCAGCAGCAAACAGGGCGAGCAGTACTTC . TRBJ2-7 11 . TRBV21-1
CASSLYRTAEETQYF TGCGCCAGCAGCTTGTATAGGACAGCAGAAGAGACCCAGTACTTC . TRBJ2-5 15 . TRBV5-1
CASSATGFSYNSPLHF TGTGCCAGCAGTGCAACAGGGTTCTCCTATAATTCACCCCTCCACTTT . TRBJ1-6 16 . TRBV27
CASSPQGGTEAFF TGTGCCAGTAGTCCTCAGGGGGGCACTGAAGCTTTCTTT TRBD1 TRBJ1-1 13 . TRBV19
CASRRPGVKSEAFF TGTGCCAGCAGACGCCCGGGTGTTAAAAGTGAAGCTTTCTTT . TRBJ1-1 14 once TRBV6-6
CASSSDFNEQFF TGTGCCAGCAGTTCGGACTTCAATGAGCAGTTCTTC . TRBJ2-1 12 . TRBV2
CASSSRTSGGWTQYF TGTGCCAGCAGTTCCCGGACTAGCGGGGGGTGGACCCAGTACTTC TRBD2 TRBJ2-5 15 . TRBV28
CASSIGSGMYYEQYF TGTGCCAGTAGTATTGGTTCGGGAATGTACTACGAGCAGTACTTC . TRBJ2-7 15 . TRBV19
CASMREGHSNQPQHF TGTGCCAGCATGAGGGAGGGTCATAGCAATCAGCCCCAGCATTTT . TRBJ1-5 15 few TRBV6-5
CASSLVGGRGETQYF TGTGCCAGCAGCTTAGTAGGGGGCCGGGGCGAGACCCAGTACTTC TRBD1 TRBJ2-5 15 . TRBV11-3
CSASLLVTGELFF TGCAGTGCTAGTCTCCTAGTTACCGGGGAGCTGTTTTTT . TRBJ2-2 13 . TRBV20-1
CASSESGTVYNEQFF TGTGCCAGCAGTGAATCTGGGACTGTCTACAATGAGCAGTTCTTC . TRBJ2-1 15 . TRBV25-1
CASSDLWGTGDEQYF TGTGCCAGCAGTGATTTATGGGGGACAGGGGACGAGCAGTACTTC TRBD1 TRBJ2-7 15 . TRBV2
CASGYSGGTDTQYF TGTGCCAGCGGATATAGCGGGGGCACAGATACGCAGTATTTT TRBD2 TRBJ2-3 14 . TRBV6-6
CASSLTGEGGYTF TGTGCCAGCAGTTTGACAGGGGAGGGTGGCTACACCTTC TRBD1 TRBJ1-2 13 . TRBV27
CAWSRRRTGDYGYTF TGTGCCTGGAGTAGACGAAGGACAGGGGACTATGGCTACACCTTC TRBD1 TRBJ1-2 15 . TRBV30
CAWSVGPSGRAGYEQYF TGTGCCTGGAGTGTTGGGCCTAGCGGGAGGGCCGGCTACGAGCAGTACTTC TRBD2 TRBJ2-7 17 . TRBV30
CASSPGRASGTDTQYF TGTGCCAGCAGCCCCGGGAGGGCTAGCGGCACAGATACGCAGTATTTT TRBD2 TRBJ2-3 16 . TRBV5-4
CASSLDQGVDEQYF TGCGCCAGCAGCTTGGACCAGGGTGTTGACGAGCAGTACTTC . TRBJ2-7 14 . TRBV5-1
CASSPHNAGVSTDTQYF TGTGCCAGCAGTCCCCATAATGCGGGGGTAAGCACAGATACGCAGTATTTT TRBD2 TRBJ2-3 17 . TRBV6-2/TRBV6-3
CASSFLQGDNQPQHF TGTGCCAGCAGTTTCTTACAGGGGGACAATCAGCCCCAGCATTTT TRBD1 TRBJ1-5 15 . TRBV28
CAWSGVTMQETQYF TGTGCCTGGAGTGGGGTTACTATGCAAGAGACCCAGTACTTC . TRBJ2-5 14 . TRBV30